This passage covers 17 T cell receptor beta chains from one sample sequenced in a study of graft-versus-host responses after intestinal transplantation. No antigen is known for these receptors. Clones were read by immunoSEQ multiplex PCR, and TCRdb kept only the in-frame ones, dropping some. This sample carries more than 75,000 clones, around 90% of them seen once, and the ten largest clones take just under 0.35%. This specimen was unstimulated CD4+ T cells sorted from spleen or lymph node cells, taken before transplant. The receptors stem from a human donor who was the organ donor for an intestinal transplant.

CDR3 bases: TGTGCCAGCAGCTTCCCTAGCGGGAGCTCCTACAATGAGCAGTTCTTC. Protein product: CASSFPSGSSYNEQFF. This chain joins TRBV5-6 and TRBJ2-1, with 10 bases aligning to TRBD2. V dropped 2 bases and J dropped 0; count of bases not matched to a gene: 2. The CDR3 runs to 16 residues. Germline CDR1 and CDR2: SGHDT and YYEEEE.

V usage is TRBV30 and J usage is TRBJ2-7, with D tentatively TRBD2 (7 bases). Trimming shortened V by 3 bases and J by 2 bases, and 11 bases separated the two germline ends. This CDR3 spans 13 amino acids. The germline CDR1 and CDR2 sequences are GTSNPN and SVGIG (reference sequence). The CDR3 spells CAWRRGGAYEQYF. Written as DNA, the CDR3 is TGTGCCTGGAGGAGGGGGGGGGCCTACGAGCAGTACTTC.

This chain connects TRBV6-5 to TRBJ2-3; D call uncertain. This CDR3 has 12 amino acids. With 0 bases removed from V and 6 bases from J, the gap between germline ends came to 4 bases. Germline lookup yields CDR1 MNHEY and CDR2 SVGAGI. Written as DNA, the CDR3 is TGTGCCAGCAGTTACTCCGGGGATACGCAGTATTTT. It translates to CASSYSGDTQYF.

The V gene is TRBV10-1, the J gene TRBJ2-3, with 7 bases matching TRBD1. The junction had 9 bases not matched to a gene; V was cut back by 10 bases and J by 11 bases. Germline CDR1 and CDR2: WNHNN and SYGVQD (reference sequence). The CDR3 length is 11 residues. The CDR3 nucleotides read TGCGCCACACGCTACAGGGGTGAGCAGTATTTT. Protein sequence: CATRYRGEQYF.

CDR3 coding DNA: TGTGCCAGCAGTGAAGGGGGTCGCAGGGAGGGCGAGCAGTACTTC. The encoded protein is CASSEGGRREGEQYF. This chain joins TRBV2 and TRBJ2-7; TRBD2 matches at 7 bases. The CDR3 covers 15 residues. Germline lookup yields CDR1 SNHLY and CDR2 FYNNEI. V lost 1 base, J lost 6 bases, and 9 bases stayed unmatched.

A single count supports this clone. The rearrangement uses TRBV28 and TRBJ1-5; TRBD1 matches 9 bases. The CDR3 loop spans 15 amino acids. Trimming at V came to 6 bases and at J to 6 bases, leaving 9 bases not matched to a gene. In germline, CDR1 is MDHEN, CDR2 SYDVKM. This CDR3 is CASSYRDRVSQPQHF. The DNA for the CDR3 is TGTGCCAGCAGCTATCGGGACAGGGTTAGTCAGCCCCAGCATTTT.

V is TRBV4-1 and J is TRBJ2-5; D may be TRBD1 (6 bases). The V end was cut by 1 base, the J end by 3 bases, with 24 bases between. In germline, CDR1 is MGHRA, CDR2 YSYEKL. The length of the CDR3 is 19 residues. CDR3 amino acids: CASSQVILTGRGEKETQYF. The CDR3 nucleotides are TGCGCCAGCAGCCAAGTAATTTTGACTGGCAGGGGCGAAAAAGAGACCCAGTACTTC.

The rearrangement links TRBV30 to TRBJ2-5, with 7 positions matching TRBD2. The CDR3 has 13 residues. Germline loops: CDR1 GTSNPN, CDR2 SVGIG (reference sequence). V was clipped by 6 bases and J by 1 base; unmatched bases: 5. CDR3 loop: CACKSGTQETQYF. CDR3 DNA sequence: TGTGCCTGTAAGAGCGGGACCCAAGAGACCCAGTACTTC.

V is TRBV6-5 and J is TRBJ1-4, with unresolved D. Germline assignment: CDR1 MNHEY and CDR2 SVGAGI. V lost 6 bases and J 8 bases, leaving 13 bases between the germline ends. The CDR3 is 13 amino acids. The CDR3 protein is CASRYGWEEKLFF. The CDR3 nucleotides read TGTGCCAGCAGATACGGGTGGGAGGAAAAACTGTTTTTT.

V and J are TRBV6-1 and TRBJ2-7, with TRBD2 as a possible D gene (6 bases). The V end lost 9 bases, the J end lost 2 bases, and 20 bases lay between the germline ends. Germline values: CDR1 MNHNS, CDR2 SASEGT. The CDR3 runs to 15 residues. The CDR3 sequence is CASRPSGTQAYEQYF. The CDR3 DNA sequence: TGTGCCAGTAGACCTTCCGGGACTCAAGCCTACGAGCAGTACTTC.

V and J are TRBV5-1 and TRBJ1-3; D is undetermined. The CDR3 spans 15 residues. V was shortened by 4 bases and J by 3 bases, with 14 bases between the two germline ends. The germline V gene encodes CDR1 SGHRS and CDR2 YFSETQ. CDR3 DNA: TGCGCCAGCAGCGTGGGCCCAGCGAGTGGAAACACCATATATTTT. Its translation is CASSVGPASGNTIYF.

V gene TRBV27 combines with J gene TRBJ2-1; tentatively, D is TRBD1 (5 bases). The germline V and J ends were trimmed by 7 bases and 2 bases, with 15 bases remaining between them. The CDR3 loop spans 15 amino acids. Germline CDR1 is MNHEY and CDR2 is SMNVEV (reference sequence). CDR3 coding DNA: TGTGCCAGCACTCTTGGGGCTGGCGCCTACAATGAGCAGTTCTTC. It codes for CASTLGAGAYNEQFF.

This chain joins TRBV29-1 and TRBJ1-1; D is ambiguous. V was clipped by 3 bases and J by 5 bases, with 16 bases between them. The length of the CDR3 is 14 residues. Germline CDR1 is SQVTM and CDR2 is ANQGSEA. The CDR3 sequence: CSVESNEGGTEAFF. The CDR3 region has the DNA TGCAGCGTTGAGTCTAATGAGGGTGGAACTGAAGCTTTCTTT.

This clone was counted once. This chain joins TRBV4-1 and TRBJ2-7, with 7 bases matching TRBD1. There are 15 residues in the CDR3. Germline-derived CDR1 and CDR2 are MGHRA and YSYEKL. Unmatched junction bases numbered 5, after V lost 1 base and J lost 2 bases. CDR3 DNA: TGCGCCAGCAGCCAAGGAACAGGGGCTACCTACGAGCAGTACTTC. This gives the protein CASSQGTGATYEQYF.

V gene TRBV4-1 combines with J gene TRBJ2-2; 8 bases fit TRBD2. V dropped 0 bases and J dropped 0; count of bases not matched to a gene: 3. The V gene's germline CDR1 is MGHRA and CDR2 YSYEKL. The CDR3 consists of 17 residues. CDR3 sequence: CASSQDTSGTNTGELFF. The CDR3 DNA follows: TGCGCCAGCAGCCAAGATACTAGCGGTACGAACACCGGGGAGCTGTTTTTT.

CDR3 protein: CASSAQGYTEAFF. Here the CDR3 DNA reads TGCGCCAGCAGCGCCCAGGGTTACACTGAAGCTTTCTTT. The V call is TRBV5-1, the J call TRBJ1-1; D might be TRBD1 (5 bases). The CDR3 has 13 amino acids. Germline-derived CDR1 and CDR2 are SGHRS and YFSETQ. V dropped 4 bases and J dropped 3 bases, with 10 bases sitting between them.

The gene calls are TRBV10-3 and TRBJ2-1, with 7 bases that match TRBD1. CDR3 size: 15 residues. V shed 4 bases, J shed 4 bases, and the junction held 7 bases outside the gene matches. In germline, CDR1 is ENHRY, CDR2 SYGVKD. The CDR3 is CAISGLGDSYNEQFF. Here the CDR3 DNA reads TGTGCCATCAGTGGTTTAGGGGACAGTTACAATGAGCAGTTCTTC.